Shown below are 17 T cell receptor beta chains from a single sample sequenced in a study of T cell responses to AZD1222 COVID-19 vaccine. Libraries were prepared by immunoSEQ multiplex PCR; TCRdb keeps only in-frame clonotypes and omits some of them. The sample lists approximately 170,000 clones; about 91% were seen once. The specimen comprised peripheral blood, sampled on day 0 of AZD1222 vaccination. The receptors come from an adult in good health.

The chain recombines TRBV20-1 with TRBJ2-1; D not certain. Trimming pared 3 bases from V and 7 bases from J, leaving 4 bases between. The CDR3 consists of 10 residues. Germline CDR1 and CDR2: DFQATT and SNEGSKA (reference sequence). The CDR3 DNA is TGCAGTGCTAGTCGAAATGAGCAGTTCTTC. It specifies CSASRNEQFF.

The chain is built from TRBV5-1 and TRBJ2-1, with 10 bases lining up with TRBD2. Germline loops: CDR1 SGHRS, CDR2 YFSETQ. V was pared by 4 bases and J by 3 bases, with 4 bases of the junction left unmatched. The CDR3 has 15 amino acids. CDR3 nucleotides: TGCGCCAGCAGCGCGGTAGCGGGAGGCTACAATGAGCAGTTCTTC. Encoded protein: CASSAVAGGYNEQFF.

The CDR3 spells CASSSLRTGDYGYTF. Written as DNA, the CDR3 is TGTGCCAGCAGTTCCCTCCGGACAGGTGACTATGGCTACACCTTC. The chain carries TRBV28 and TRBJ1-2; 7 nucleotides agree with TRBD1. The trim removed 4 bases at V and 3 bases at J, leaving 8 bases unmatched. Germline loops: CDR1 MDHEN, CDR2 SYDVKM. This CDR3 has 15 residues.

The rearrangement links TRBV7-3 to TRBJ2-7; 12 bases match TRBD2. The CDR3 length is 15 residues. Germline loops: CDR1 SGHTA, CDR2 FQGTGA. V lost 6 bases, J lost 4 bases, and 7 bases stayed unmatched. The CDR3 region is CASRETSGSGYEQYF. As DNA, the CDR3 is TGTGCCAGCAGGGAGACTAGCGGGAGTGGATACGAGCAGTACTTC.

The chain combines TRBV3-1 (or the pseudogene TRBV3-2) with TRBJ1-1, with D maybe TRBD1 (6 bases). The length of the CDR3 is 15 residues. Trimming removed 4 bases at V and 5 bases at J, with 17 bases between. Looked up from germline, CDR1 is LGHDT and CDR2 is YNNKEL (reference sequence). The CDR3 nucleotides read TGTGCCAGCAGCCCCCCGTCGGGGGGCTGGACTGAAGCTTTCTTT. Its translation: CASSPPSGGWTEAFF.

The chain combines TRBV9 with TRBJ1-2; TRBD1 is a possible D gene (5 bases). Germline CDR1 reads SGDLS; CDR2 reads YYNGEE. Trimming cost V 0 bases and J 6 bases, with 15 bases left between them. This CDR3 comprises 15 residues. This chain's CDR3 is CASSVASGRVNGYTF. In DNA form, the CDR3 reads TGTGCCAGCAGCGTAGCTTCGGGCAGGGTCAATGGCTACACCTTC.

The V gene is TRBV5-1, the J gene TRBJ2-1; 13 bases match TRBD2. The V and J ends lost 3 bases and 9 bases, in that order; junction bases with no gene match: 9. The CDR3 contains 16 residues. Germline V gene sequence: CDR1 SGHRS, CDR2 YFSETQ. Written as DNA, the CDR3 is TGCGCCAGCAGCTCCCCGGGACTAGCGGGATCGGGTGAGCAGTTCTTC. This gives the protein CASSSPGLAGSGEQFF. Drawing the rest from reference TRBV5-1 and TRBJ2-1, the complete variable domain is KAGVTQTPRYLIKTRGQQVTLSCSPISGHRSVSWYQQTPGQGLQFLFEYFSETQRNKGNFPGRFSGRQFSNSRSEMNVSTLELGDSALYLCASSSPGLAGSGEQFFGPGTRLTVL.

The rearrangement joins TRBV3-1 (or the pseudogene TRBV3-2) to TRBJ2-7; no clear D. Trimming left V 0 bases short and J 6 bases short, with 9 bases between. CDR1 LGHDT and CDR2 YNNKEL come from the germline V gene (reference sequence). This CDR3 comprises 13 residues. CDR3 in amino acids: CASSQDLYFEQYF. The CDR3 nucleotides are TGTGCCAGCAGCCAAGACCTTTACTTCGAGCAGTACTTC.

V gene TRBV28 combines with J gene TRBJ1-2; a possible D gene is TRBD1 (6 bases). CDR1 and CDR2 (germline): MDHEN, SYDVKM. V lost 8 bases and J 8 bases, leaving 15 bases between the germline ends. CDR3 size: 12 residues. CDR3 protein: CASLGGVGGYTF. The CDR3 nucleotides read TGTGCCAGCCTAGGGGGGGTGGGCGGCTACACCTTC.

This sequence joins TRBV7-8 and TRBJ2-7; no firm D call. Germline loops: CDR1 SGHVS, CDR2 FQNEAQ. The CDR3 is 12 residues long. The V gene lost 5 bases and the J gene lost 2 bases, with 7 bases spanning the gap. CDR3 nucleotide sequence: TGTGCCAGCAGCCCAAAGCCCTACGAGCAGTACTTC. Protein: CASSPKPYEQYF.

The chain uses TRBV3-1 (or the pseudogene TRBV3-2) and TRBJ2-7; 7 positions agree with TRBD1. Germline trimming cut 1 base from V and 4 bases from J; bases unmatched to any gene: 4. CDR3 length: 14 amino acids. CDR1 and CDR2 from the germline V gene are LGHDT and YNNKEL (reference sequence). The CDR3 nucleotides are TGTGCCAGCAGCCAAGCTCCAGGGGGATACGAGCAGTACTTC. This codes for CASSQAPGGYEQYF.

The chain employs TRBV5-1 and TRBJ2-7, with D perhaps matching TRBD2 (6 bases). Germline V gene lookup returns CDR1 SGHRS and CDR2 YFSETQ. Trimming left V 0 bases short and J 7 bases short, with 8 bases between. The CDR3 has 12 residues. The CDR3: CASSLEGREQYF. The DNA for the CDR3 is TGCGCCAGCAGCTTGGAAGGGAGGGAGCAGTACTTC.

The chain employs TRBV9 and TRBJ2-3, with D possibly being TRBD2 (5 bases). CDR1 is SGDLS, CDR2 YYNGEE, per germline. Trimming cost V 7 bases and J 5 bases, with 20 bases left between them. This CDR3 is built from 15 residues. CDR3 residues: CASAKTSSGRDTQYF. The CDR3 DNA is TGTGCCAGCGCAAAGACGAGCTCTGGGAGAGATACGCAGTATTTT.

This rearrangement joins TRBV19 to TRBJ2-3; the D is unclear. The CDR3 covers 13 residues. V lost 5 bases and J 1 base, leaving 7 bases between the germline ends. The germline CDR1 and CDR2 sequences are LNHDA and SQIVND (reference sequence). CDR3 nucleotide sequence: TGTGCCAGTAGTCCACCGGGCACAGATACGCAGTATTTT. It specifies CASSPPGTDTQYF. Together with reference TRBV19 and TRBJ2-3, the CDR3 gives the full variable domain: DGGITQSPKYLFRKEGQNVTLSCEQNLNHDAMYWYRQDPGQGLRLIYYSQIVNDFQKGDIAEGYSVSREKKESFPLTVTSAQKNPTAFYLCASSPPGTDTQYFGPGTRLTVL.

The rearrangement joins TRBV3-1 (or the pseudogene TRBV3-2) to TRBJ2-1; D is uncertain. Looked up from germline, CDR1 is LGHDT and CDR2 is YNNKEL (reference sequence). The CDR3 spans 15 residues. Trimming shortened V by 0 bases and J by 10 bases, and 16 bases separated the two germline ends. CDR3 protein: CASSQDPASGREQFF. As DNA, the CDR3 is TGTGCCAGCAGCCAAGATCCGGCTAGTGGAAGAGAGCAGTTCTTC.

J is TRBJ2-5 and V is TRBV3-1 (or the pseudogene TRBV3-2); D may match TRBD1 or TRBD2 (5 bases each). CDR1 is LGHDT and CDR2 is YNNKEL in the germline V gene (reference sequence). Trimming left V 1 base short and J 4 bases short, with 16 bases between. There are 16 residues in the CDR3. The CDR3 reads CASSQAFRDDRETQYF. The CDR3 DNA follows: TGTGCCAGCAGCCAAGCTTTCCGGGACGACCGAGAGACCCAGTACTTC.

The CDR3 DNA is TGTGCCAGCAGTTTACGGACTGAGCAGTTCTTC. This encodes CASSLRTEQFF. The rearrangement links TRBV27 to TRBJ2-1; no reliable D call. V was trimmed by 2 bases and J by 9 bases, leaving 5 bases between them. Germline V gene data show CDR1 as MNHEY and CDR2 as SMNVEV (reference sequence). The CDR3 consists of 11 residues.